This TCR beta chain originates from a study of metastatic and nonmetastatic thyroid tumors. Relative to its sample, this clone is medium-sized. The same CDR3 arises from other DNA sequences in this sample as well. Thyroid surgery had not been preceded by any treatment in any patient. Germline CDR1 reads SEHNR; CDR2 reads FQNEAQ (reference sequence). With 5 bases removed from V and 5 bases from J, the gap between germline ends came to 10 bases. This CDR3 region has 14 residues. Using MiXCR, TCRdb reanalyzed the PCR reads. This sample has about 4,000 clones, with roughly a third found just once. V gene TRBV7-9 combines with J gene TRBJ1-6; D is unclear. Sample: adjacent normal tissue. The clonotype comes from a female donor with papillary thyroid cancer or a benign thyroid nodule (not recorded which). Some clones in this sample may be carry-over from other donors' samples. The CDR3 DNA reads as TGTGCCAGCAGCCCCGGGTCCCATAATTCACCCCTCCACTTT. Encoded protein: CASSPGSHNSPLHF.